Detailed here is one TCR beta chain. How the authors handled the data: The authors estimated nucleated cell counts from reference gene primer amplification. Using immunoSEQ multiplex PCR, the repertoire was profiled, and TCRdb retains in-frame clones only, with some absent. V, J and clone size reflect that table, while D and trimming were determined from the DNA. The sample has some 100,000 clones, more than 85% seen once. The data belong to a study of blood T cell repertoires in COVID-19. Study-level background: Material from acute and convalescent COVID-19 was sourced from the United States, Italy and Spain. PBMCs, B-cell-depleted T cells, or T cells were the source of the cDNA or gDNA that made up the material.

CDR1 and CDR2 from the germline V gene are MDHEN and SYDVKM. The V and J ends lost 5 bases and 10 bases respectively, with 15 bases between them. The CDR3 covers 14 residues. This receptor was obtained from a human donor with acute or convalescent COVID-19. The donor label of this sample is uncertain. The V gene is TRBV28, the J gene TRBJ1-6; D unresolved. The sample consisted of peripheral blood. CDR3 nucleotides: TGTGCCAGCAGTCCCCCCTTAGTTGTATCACCCCTCCACTTT. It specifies CASSPPLVVSPLHF.